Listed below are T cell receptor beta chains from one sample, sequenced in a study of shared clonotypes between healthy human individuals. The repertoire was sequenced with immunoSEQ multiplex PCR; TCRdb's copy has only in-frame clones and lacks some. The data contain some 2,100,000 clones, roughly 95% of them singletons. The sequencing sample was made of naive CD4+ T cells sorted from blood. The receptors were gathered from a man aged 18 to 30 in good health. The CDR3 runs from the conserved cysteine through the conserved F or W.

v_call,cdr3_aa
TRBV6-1,CASSGSGNSQPQHF
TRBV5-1,CASSLGTGLQETQYF
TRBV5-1,CASSSDWSGGYTF
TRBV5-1,CASSLVADNSPLHF
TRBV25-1,CASSEGPLSPFF
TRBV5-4,CASSSTGDINTGELFF
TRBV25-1,CASSELDRDTDTQYF
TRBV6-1,CASSEHPGVGAEAFF
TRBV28,CASRGTAQETQYF
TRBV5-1,CASSSSGTGSNEQYF
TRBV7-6,CASSLGPTSNTEAFF
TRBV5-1,CASSLGTGAITNEKLFF
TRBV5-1,CASSLEASGSYEQYF
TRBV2,CASSVGTGELFF
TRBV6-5,CASSSDRDEQYF
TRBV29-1,CSVEVTLPNTEAFF
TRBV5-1,CASSLVDGFLSGNTIYF
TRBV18,CASSPRPGTGSGPGFLTF
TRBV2,CAGAISRAGDDTQYF
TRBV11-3,CASSKGTGRGTNEKLFF
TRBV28,CASSLPGTGELFF
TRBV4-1,CASSQGGGGQNIQYF
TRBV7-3,CASSSPQTSVLYF
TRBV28,CASSLRTGSDTQYF
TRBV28,CASRPGTLDDQPQHF
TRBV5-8,CASSLAMTSGHNEQFF
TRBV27,CASRFLGGTEAFF
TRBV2,CASRGQGARTEAFF
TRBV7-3,CASSSFERGYEQYF
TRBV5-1,CASSKPSYEQYF
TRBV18,CASSPRTDYSPLHF
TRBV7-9,CASSLGQNNSPLHF